The clone carrying this T cell receptor (beta chain) was recorded a few times. What it binds is unknown. This specimen belongs to a study of beta chain features in type 1 diabetes. Study-level results: Fewer insertions but more deletions were seen at VDJ junctions in type 1 diabetes patients. Unsettled here was the matter of whether HLA type influences TCRB rearrangement.

From germline, CDR1 is SGHTA and CDR2 FQGNSA. CDR3 size: 15 residues. The V end was cut by 1 base, the J end by 0 bases, with 10 bases between. The study reverse transcribed the entire isolated RNA, so it sequenced expressed TCRB transcripts. Using immunoSEQ multiplex PCR, the repertoire was profiled, and TCRdb retains in-frame clones only, with some absent. The repertoire holds roughly 610,000 clones, with 15% to 18% as singletons. The clonotype originates from a man between 18 and 29 years old in good health. Sequencing input: naive CD4+ T cells from blood. This chain joins TRBV7-2 and TRBJ2-7; D uncertain. The CDR3 bases are TGTGCCAGCAGCTTAGGCATTGAGAGCTCCTACGAGCAGTACTTC. Residues: CASSLGIESSYEQYF.